Listed below are T cell receptor beta chains from one sample, sequenced in a study of blood T cell repertoires in COVID-19. The repertoire was sequenced with immunoSEQ multiplex PCR; TCRdb's copy has only in-frame clones and lacks some. Of fewer than 65,000 clones listed, 75% to 90% are singletons. Sequencing input: peripheral blood. Every receptor here comes from a human donor in a cohort sampled during active COVID-19. Each CDR3 is given with its conserved first and last residue. A D gene is named only where the DNA matches it firmly. Only part of the rows carry a size: once, few, many, or a class if the clone is expanded.

j_call | clone_size | v_call | d_call | cdr3_nt | cdr3_aa
TRBJ1-1 | - | TRBV30 | - | TGTGCCTGCCTCCTTGGGGGTCATCCCGGGGGGGTTATGAACACTGAAGCTTTCTTT | CACLLGGHPGGVMNTEAFF
TRBJ2-3 | - | TRBV5-1 | TRBD1 | TGCGCCAGCAGCTTGGAGGGCAGGGGGATGGCAGATACGCAGTATTTT | CASSLEGRGMADTQYF
TRBJ2-7 | - | TRBV2 | - | TGTGCCAGCAGGAGGGACTTCTACGAGCAGTACTTC | CASRRDFYEQYF
TRBJ2-1 | - | TRBV9 | - | TGTGCCAGCAGCGTCCTTGGGGGGAGCTCCTACAATGAGCAGTTCTTC | CASSVLGGSSYNEQFF
TRBJ2-3 | - | TRBV4-1 | TRBD2 | TGCGCCAGCAGCCTCACAACTGCCGGGGCGGGGGTGAATATAGATACGCAGTATTTT | CASSLTTAGAGVNIDTQYF
TRBJ1-3 | - | TRBV19 | - | TGTGCCAGTAGCCCCGGCGGTTACTCTGGAAACACCATATATTTT | CASSPGGYSGNTIYF
TRBJ1-2 | - | TRBV30 | TRBD1 | TGTGCCTGGAGTAACAGGGGAGGTTCCACCTTC | CAWSNRGGSTF
TRBJ2-1 | - | TRBV5-1 | - | TGCGCCAGCAGCTTGGGACTTCCCCTAGCGCAATCGGAGCAGTTCTTC | CASSLGLPLAQSEQFF
TRBJ1-4 | medium-sized | TRBV7-8 | - | TGTGCCAGCAGCTTAGGGGGAGTGGGGGAAAAACTGTTTTTT | CASSLGGVGEKLFF
TRBJ2-1 | - | TRBV14 | - | TGTGCCAGCAGCCAAGACAGGGTCTCCTACAATGAGCAGTTCTTC | CASSQDRVSYNEQFF
TRBJ1-2 | - | TRBV5-6 | - | TGTGCCAGCAGCTTGGACTCCGGCTATGGCTACACCTTC | CASSLDSGYGYTF
TRBJ1-1 | once | TRBV10-3 | - | TGTGCCATCAGTGAGAACACGTCTGAAGCTTTCTTT | CAISENTSEAFF
TRBJ2-3 | - | TRBV6-5 | - | TGTGCCACCGACTCAATGGGTGGAAGGACAGATACGCAGTATTTT | CATDSMGGRTDTQYF
TRBJ1-5 | - | TRBV7-2 | TRBD1 | TGTGCCAGCAGCTTCCGGGACAGTACCAATCAGCCCCAGCATTTT | CASSFRDSTNQPQHF
TRBJ1-5 | once | TRBV20-1 | - | TGCAGTGCTAGTAGAGGGAATCAGCCCCAGCATTTT | CSASRGNQPQHF
TRBJ1-1 | - | TRBV11-2 | - | TGTGCCAGCAGCTTAGAAACGAGAACTGAAGCTTTCTTT | CASSLETRTEAFF
TRBJ2-7 | - | TRBV15 | TRBD1 | TGTGCCACCAGCAGCGAGACCGGGACAGGGCACGACGAGCAGTACTTC | CATSSETGTGHDEQYF
TRBJ1-4 | - | TRBV7-9 | - | TGTGCCAGCAGCTTAGCCAAACAGACCCCGGGAGGAGAAAAACTGTTTTTT | CASSLAKQTPGGEKLFF
TRBJ1-2 | - | TRBV19 | - | TGTGCCAGTACCTTAAATAATTTCGAGGGCTACACCTTC | CASTLNNFEGYTF
TRBJ1-1 | once | TRBV9 | TRBD1 | TGTGCCAGCAGCGCCAATCCGGGACAGTCGGTCGCTTTCTTT | CASSANPGQSVAFF
TRBJ2-3 | - | TRBV7-9 | - | TGTGCCAGCAGCCCCGTAGATACGCAGTATTTT | CASSPVDTQYF
TRBJ1-1 | - | TRBV30 | TRBD1 | TGTGCCTGGGACAGGGGGCTCGGTGAAGCTTTCTTT | CAWDRGLGEAFF
TRBJ2-7 | - | TRBV2 | - | TGTGCCAGCAAGGTCCAGGGGCAAGCTTACGAGCAGTACTTC | CASKVQGQAYEQYF
TRBJ2-7 | - | TRBV29-1 | - | TGCAGCGTATCAGGGTCCCAGAGCTCCTACGAGCAGTACTTC | CSVSGSQSSYEQYF
TRBJ1-5 | few | TRBV2 | - | TGTGCCAGCAGCCCCAGGGGTTATAGCAATCAGCCCCAGCATTTT | CASSPRGYSNQPQHF
TRBJ2-7 | - | TRBV12-3/TRBV12-4 | TRBD1 | TGTGCCAGCTCGGACAGGGTGCACGAGCAGTACTTC | CASSDRVHEQYF
TRBJ2-5 | - | TRBV4-2 | - | TGTGCCAGCAGCCAAGAGACGGGGGAGACCCAGTACTTC | CASSQETGETQYF
TRBJ1-2 | - | TRBV28 | - | TGTGCCAGCAGAGCAAACTATGGCTACACCTTC | CASRANYGYTF
TRBJ1-2 | - | TRBV5-5 | TRBD1 | TGTGCCAGCAGCAACCCGGGACAGCTAAACTATGGCTACACCTTC | CASSNPGQLNYGYTF
TRBJ1-6 | - | TRBV5-4 | - | TGTGCCAGCAGCTTGGAAGGGGCGCATGATAATTCACCCCTCCACTTT | CASSLEGAHDNSPLHF
TRBJ2-3 | - | TRBV5-1 | - | TGCGCCAGCAGCTTGGGTCGCGGGGCAAACACAGATACGCAGTATTTT | CASSLGRGANTDTQYF
TRBJ2-5 | - | TRBV4-3 | TRBD2 | TGCGCCAGCAGCCAAGTATTTTCCCGTAGCGGGGTAGAGACCCAGTACTTC | CASSQVFSRSGVETQYF
TRBJ2-4 | - | TRBV5-1 | TRBD1 | TGCGCCAGCAGCTTGGGAGGGACAGGGAAAAACATTCAGTACTTC | CASSLGGTGKNIQYF
TRBJ2-6 | - | TRBV7-8 | - | TGTGCCAGCAGCTCACAGGGAGCTGGGGCCAACGTCCTGACTTTC | CASSSQGAGANVLTF
TRBJ1-1 | - | TRBV7-2 | TRBD1 | TGTGCCAGCAGCGGACAGGGTTCGGACACTGAAGCTTTCTTT | CASSGQGSDTEAFF